These T cell receptor beta chains were read from a single sample in a study of cytomegalovirus exposure and HLA in healthy donors. Libraries were prepared by immunoSEQ multiplex PCR; TCRdb keeps only in-frame clonotypes and omits some of them. The sample holds more than 200,000 clones, over 60% seen once. Material for sequencing was PBMCs. The receptors originated from a man aged 40-49 years in good health and CMV-seronegative. The CDR3 runs from the conserved cysteine through the conserved F or W. The order of the fields is V gene, D gene, clone size, J gene, CDR3 protein, CDR3 DNA. A D gene is named only where the DNA matches it firmly. For some rows the clone size is stated as once, few or many, or as a class when expanded; others skip it.

TRBV19	TRBD2	NA	TRBJ2-1	CASSTSGRASYNEQFF	TGTGCCAGTAGTACTAGCGGGAGGGCCTCGTACAATGAGCAGTTCTTC
TRBV5-4	NA	few	TRBJ1-4	CASSLGVTGDEKLFF	TGTGCCAGCAGCTTGGGGGTTACAGGAGATGAAAAACTGTTTTTT
TRBV19	NA	once	TRBJ2-1	CASSTTRHPNEQFF	TGTGCCAGTAGTACGACCCGACACCCCAATGAGCAGTTCTTC
TRBV2	NA	NA	TRBJ2-7	CASSGQYEQYF	TGTGCCAGCAGTGGACAGTACGAGCAGTACTTC
TRBV18	TRBD1	NA	TRBJ1-1	CASSPLGTENTEAFF	TGTGCCAGCTCACCACTCGGGACAGAAAACACTGAAGCTTTCTTT
TRBV27	NA	NA	TRBJ2-1	CASSLSFKNEQFF	TGTGCCAGCAGTTTATCGTTCAAAAATGAGCAGTTCTTC
TRBV2	TRBD2	NA	TRBJ2-7	CAFRGARGPGGLYEQYF	TGTGCTTTCCGGGGAGCGAGGGGCCCGGGGGGTCTCTACGAGCAGTACTTC
TRBV4-3	TRBD1	NA	TRBJ2-7	CASSRGGTGADEQYF	TGCGCCAGCAGCCGAGGGGGCACAGGGGCGGACGAGCAGTACTTC
TRBV25-1	TRBD1	once	TRBJ2-5	CASSRDRGSGETQYF	TGTGCCAGCAGCCGGGACAGGGGGTCGGGGGAGACCCAGTACTTC
TRBV19	TRBD2	NA	TRBJ2-2	CASNPLAGEGGELFF	TGTGCCAGTAACCCCCTAGCGGGAGAGGGCGGGGAGCTGTTTTTT
TRBV5-1	TRBD1	NA	TRBJ2-5	CASSPEDWYRDSREQYF	TGCGCCAGCAGCCCGGAAGACTGGTACAGGGACAGTAGAGAGCAGTACTTC
TRBV4-1	TRBD2	few	TRBJ2-7	CASSPGTSGSRRYEQYF	TGCGCCAGCAGCCCTGGGACTAGCGGGAGTCGACGGTACGAGCAGTACTTC
TRBV7-8	TRBD2	NA	TRBJ2-1	CASSLIAGGEQFF	TGTGCCAGCAGCTTAATAGCGGGAGGAGAGCAGTTCTTC
TRBV4-3	NA	NA	TRBJ1-4	CASSQEKGLELFF	TGCGCCAGCAGCCAAGAAAAGGGGTTGGAACTGTTTTTT
TRBV5-6	NA	NA	TRBJ2-7	CASNPGGAVYEQYF	TGTGCCAGCAACCCCGGGGGAGCCGTATACGAGCAGTACTTC
TRBV5-1	TRBD2	NA	TRBJ2-1	CASSLVAGGPNNEQFF	TGCGCCAGCAGCTTGGTTGCGGGGGGGCCCAATAATGAGCAGTTCTTC
TRBV27	NA	NA	TRBJ1-2	CASSSAGILTGYTF	TGTGCCAGCAGTTCCGCCGGGATTCTGACTGGCTACACCTTC
TRBV10-3	TRBD1	NA	TRBJ2-7	CAISEGTGWEQYF	TGTGCCATCAGTGAGGGGACAGGGTGGGAGCAGTACTTC
TRBV29-1	NA	NA	TRBJ2-3	CSVEERAAGLRSDTQYF	TGCAGCGTTGAAGAACGGGCAGCTGGACTGCGTAGTGATACGCAGTATTTT
TRBV5-6	NA	NA	TRBJ2-7	CASSPHASGTYHEQYF	TGTGCCAGCAGCCCGCACGCCTCCGGGACATACCACGAGCAGTACTTC
TRBV18	TRBD1	NA	TRBJ2-7	CASSLYRGTREQYF	TGTGCCAGCTCACTTTACAGGGGAACTCGCGAGCAGTACTTC
TRBV9	TRBD1	NA	TRBJ2-5	CASSVVPAGGQETQYF	TGTGCCAGCAGCGTAGTCCCGGCAGGGGGCCAAGAGACCCAGTACTTC
TRBV27	NA	NA	TRBJ1-5	CASSPQADSNQPQHF	TGTGCCAGCAGTCCCCAGGCAGATAGCAATCAGCCCCAGCATTTT
TRBV9	NA	NA	TRBJ2-7	CASSVGTPVDEQYF	TGTGCCAGCAGCGTCGGGACTCCCGTTGACGAGCAGTACTTC
TRBV28	NA	NA	TRBJ1-4	CASSSGLLVGEKLFF	TGTGCCAGCAGTTCGGGTCTCTTAGTTGGTGAAAAACTGTTTTTT
TRBV19	TRBD2	NA	TRBJ2-3	CASSIGVAGRDTQYF	TGTGCCAGTAGTATAGGAGTAGCGGGTAGAGATACGCAGTATTTT
TRBV4-3	TRBD2	once	TRBJ2-7	CASSQEREGPWEQYF	TGCGCCAGCAGCCAAGAAAGGGAGGGCCCCTGGGAGCAGTACTTC
TRBV27	NA	few	TRBJ2-5	CASGHLQETQYF	TGTGCCAGCGGACACTTACAAGAGACCCAGTACTTC
TRBV6-1	NA	NA	TRBJ1-1	CAIREANTEAFF	TGTGCCATCCGGGAGGCAAACACTGAAGCTTTCTTT
TRBV9	NA	NA	TRBJ2-5	CASSAGGAQYF	TGTGCCAGCAGCGCCGGAGGGGCCCAGTACTTC
TRBV2	TRBD2	NA	TRBJ2-5	CASSAVTSGEETQYF	TGTGCCAGCAGTGCGGTAACTAGCGGGGAAGAGACCCAGTACTTC
TRBV21-1	NA	NA	TRBJ2-7	CASSWNNRRDYEQYF	TGTGCCAGCAGCTGGAATAATAGGAGAGATTACGAGCAGTACTTC
TRBV19	NA	NA	TRBJ2-1	CASSIEPYNEQFF	TGCGCCAGTAGTATTGAGCCCTACAATGAGCAGTTCTTC
TRBV27	NA	NA	TRBJ1-6	CASSLGPGTNSPLHF	TGTGCCAGCAGTTTAGGCCCGGGTACGAATTCACCCCTCCACTTT
TRBV5-6	TRBD1	NA	TRBJ2-2	CASSSGGSTGELFF	TGTGCCAGCAGCTCAGGGGGCTCTACCGGGGAGCTGTTCTTT
TRBV7-7	NA	NA	TRBJ2-5	CASSLTGEGTQYF	TGTGCCAGCAGCCTGACAGGGGAGGGGACCCAGTACTTC
TRBV11-2	TRBD2	NA	TRBJ2-7	CASSFSGGPSYEQYF	TGTGCCAGCAGCTTTAGCGGGGGCCCGTCCTACGAGCAGTACTTC
TRBV5-6	TRBD1	NA	TRBJ2-5	CASSRDRGEETQYF	TGTGCCAGCAGCAGGGACAGGGGGGAAGAGACCCAGTACTTC
TRBV5-1	NA	NA	TRBJ2-1	CSSSLRVASPYNEQFF	TGCTCCAGCAGCTTGCGTGTAGCGAGTCCCTACAATGAGCAGTTCTTC
TRBV15	TRBD1	NA	TRBJ2-7	CATSRDKGTGEQYF	TGTGCCACCAGCAGAGATAAAGGGACAGGCGAGCAGTACTTC
TRBV29-1	NA	NA	TRBJ2-7	CSVGAGTPTYEQYF	TGCAGCGTCGGGGCCGGGACACCCACCTACGAGCAGTACTTC
TRBV15	NA	NA	TRBJ2-2	CATSFEGLSTGELFF	TGTGCCACCTCCTTCGAGGGTCTGAGCACCGGGGAGCTGTTTTTT
TRBV7-2	TRBD2	NA	TRBJ2-1	CASSLTAGGHNEQFF	TGTGCCAGCAGCTTAACGGCGGGAGGACATAATGAGCAGTTCTTC
TRBV27	TRBD1	NA	TRBJ2-5	CASSFGTGQETQYF	TGTGCCAGCAGTTTTGGGACAGGGCAAGAGACCCAGTACTTC
TRBV13	TRBD1	NA	TRBJ1-1	CASSWGQMNTEAFF	TGTGCCAGCAGCTGGGGACAGATGAACACTGAAGCTTTCTTT
TRBV5-4	NA	NA	TRBJ1-2	CAGGTGGYGYTF	TGTGCCGGCGGAACTGGAGGGTATGGCTACACCTTC
TRBV9	TRBD1	NA	TRBJ2-5	CASSVDPGQGARTQYF	TGTGCCAGCAGCGTAGATCCGGGACAGGGGGCGAGGACCCAGTACTTC
TRBV4-1	TRBD2	NA	TRBJ2-7	CASSQAGGSRYEQYF	TGCGCCAGCAGCCAGGCAGGCGGGAGTCGGTACGAGCAGTACTTC
TRBV6-1	NA	NA	TRBJ2-7	CASSEEVRPYEQYF	TGTGCCAGCAGTGAAGAGGTGAGGCCCTACGAGCAGTACTTC
TRBV5-1	TRBD2	NA	TRBJ2-3	CASLAGGPADTQYF	TGCGCCAGCCTAGCGGGGGGTCCCGCAGATACGCAGTATTTT
TRBV5-1	TRBD2	NA	TRBJ2-2	CASSSTSGPSRGGELFF	TGCGCCAGCAGCTCGACTAGCGGGCCCAGCCGGGGCGGGGAGCTGTTTTTT
TRBV11-2	TRBD1	once	TRBJ2-2	CASSRTGDTGELFF	TGTGCCAGCAGCCGGACAGGGGACACCGGGGAGCTGTTTTTT
TRBV5-1	NA	NA	TRBJ1-1	CASSLVGGWDTEAFF	TGCGCCAGCAGCTTGGTTGGGGGCTGGGACACTGAAGCTTTCTTT